This entry is about one T cell receptor (beta chain). The data derive from a study of blood T cell repertoires in COVID-19. Across the whole study: The origin of the acute and convalescent COVID-19 samples was the United States, Italy and Spain. PBMCs, B-cell-depleted T cells, or T cells were the source of the cDNA or gDNA that made up the material.

The CDR3 consists of 14 residues. Germline CDR1 KGHSH, CDR2 LQKENI. V was trimmed by 3 bases and J by 5 bases, leaving 13 bases between them. Methods used by the authors: The assay estimated nucleated cells by amplifying reference gene primers. Libraries were prepared by immunoSEQ multiplex PCR; TCRdb keeps only in-frame clonotypes and omits some of them. That table furnishes V, J and clone size, whereas the DNA furnished D and trimming. The table has some 93,000 clones, more than 75% seen once. The rearrangement links TRBV18 to TRBJ1-1, with a weak D call TRBD1 (6 bases). The source is a human donor in a cohort sampled during active COVID-19. The material sequenced was peripheral blood. The CDR3, as DNA: TGTGCCAGCTCACCGACAGCCCAGGGGACTGAAGCTTTCTTT. This gives the protein CASSPTAQGTEAFF.